This T cell receptor (beta chain) was documented in a study of OX40 agonist ivuxolimab in advanced cancers. Study overall: Patients were dosed intravenously with ivuxolimab at 0.01 to 10 mg/kg every 2 weeks.

The CDR3 totals 13 residues. The V end was cut by 0 bases, the J end by 1 base, with 5 bases between. Germline loops: CDR1 SGHKS, CDR2 YYEKEE (reference sequence). Measured with immunoSEQ multiplex PCR; TCRdb has only the in-frame clones, and not every one. Of some 52,000 clones in the sample, 94% are singletons; the top ten hold roughly an eighth. The rearrangement joins TRBV5-5 to TRBJ2-7; the D is unclear. Here the sequenced sample was CD4+ or CD8+ T cells sorted from blood, taken in a trial of the OX40 agonist ivuxolimab. The TCR was taken from an adult with an advanced solid tumor such as melanoma, head and neck, liver or kidney cancer. CDR3 loop: CASSLEGSYEQYF. The CDR3 DNA reads as TGTGCCAGCAGCTTGGAGGGATCCTACGAGCAGTACTTC.